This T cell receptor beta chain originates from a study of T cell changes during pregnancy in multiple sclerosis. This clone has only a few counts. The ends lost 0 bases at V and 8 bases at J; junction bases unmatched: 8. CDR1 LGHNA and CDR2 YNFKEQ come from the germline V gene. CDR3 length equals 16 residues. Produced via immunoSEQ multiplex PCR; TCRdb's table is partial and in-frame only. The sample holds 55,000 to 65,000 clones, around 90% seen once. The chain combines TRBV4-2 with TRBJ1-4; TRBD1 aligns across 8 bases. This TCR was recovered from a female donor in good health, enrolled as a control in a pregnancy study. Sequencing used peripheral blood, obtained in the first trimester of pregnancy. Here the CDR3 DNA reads TGTGCCAGCAGCCAAGAGCAGGGGCAGGGGGCCGAAAAACTGTTTTTT. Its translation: CASSQEQGQGAEKLFF.